This entry concerns a single TCR beta chain. The sample is drawn from a study of blood T cell repertoires in COVID-19. Profiled with immunoSEQ multiplex PCR; TCRdb holds only in-frame clones, not every one. This table has 200,000 or so clones, 65% to 90% appearing once. The origin of this receptor is a man aged 45-65 years with acute or convalescent COVID-19. Sequencing was done on a sample of peripheral blood.

This CDR3 is CASRPRQGVGNAQYF. The DNA of the CDR3 is TGTGCCAGCAGACCCCGACAGGGTGTGGGGAACGCCCAGTACTTC. The rearrangement joins TRBV3-1 (or the pseudogene TRBV3-2) to TRBJ2-5, with TRBD1 matching over 7 bases. Per germline, CDR1 LGHDT and CDR2 YNNKEL (reference sequence). The junction had 16 bases not matched to a gene; V was cut back by 6 bases and J by 9 bases. The CDR3 is made up of 15 amino acids.